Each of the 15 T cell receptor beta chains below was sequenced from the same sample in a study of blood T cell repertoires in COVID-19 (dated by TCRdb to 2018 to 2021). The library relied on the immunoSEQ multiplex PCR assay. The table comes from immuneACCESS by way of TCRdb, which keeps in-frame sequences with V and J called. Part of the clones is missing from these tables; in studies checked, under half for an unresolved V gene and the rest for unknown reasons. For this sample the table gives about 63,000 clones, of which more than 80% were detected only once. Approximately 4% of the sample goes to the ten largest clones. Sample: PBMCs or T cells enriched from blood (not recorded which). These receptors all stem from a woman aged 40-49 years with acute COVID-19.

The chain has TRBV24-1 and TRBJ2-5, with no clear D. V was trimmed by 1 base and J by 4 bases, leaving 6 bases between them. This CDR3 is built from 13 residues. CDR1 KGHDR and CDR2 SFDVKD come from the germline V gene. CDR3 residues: CATSDLIGETQYF. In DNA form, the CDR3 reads TGTGCCACCAGTGATTTAATCGGAGAGACCCAGTACTTC.

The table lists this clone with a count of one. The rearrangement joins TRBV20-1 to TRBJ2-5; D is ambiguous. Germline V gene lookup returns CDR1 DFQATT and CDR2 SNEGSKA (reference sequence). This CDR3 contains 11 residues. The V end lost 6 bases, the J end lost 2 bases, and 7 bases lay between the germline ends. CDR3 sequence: CSAPLQETQYF. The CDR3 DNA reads TGCAGTGCCCCGCTACAAGAGACCCAGTACTTC.

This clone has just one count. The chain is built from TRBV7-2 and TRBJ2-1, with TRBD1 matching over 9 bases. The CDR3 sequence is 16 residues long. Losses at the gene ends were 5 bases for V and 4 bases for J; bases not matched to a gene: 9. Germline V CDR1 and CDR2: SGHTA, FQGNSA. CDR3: CASSRSPGQGYNEQFF. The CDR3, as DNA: TGTGCCAGCAGCCGGAGCCCGGGACAGGGTTACAATGAGCAGTTCTTC.

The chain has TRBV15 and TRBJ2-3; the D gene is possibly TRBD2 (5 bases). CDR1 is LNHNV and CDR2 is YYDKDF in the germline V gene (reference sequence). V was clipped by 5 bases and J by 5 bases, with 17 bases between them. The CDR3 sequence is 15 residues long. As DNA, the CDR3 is TGTGCCACCAGCGTGACGGGGAGCCAGGTAGATACGCAGTATTTT. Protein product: CATSVTGSQVDTQYF.

CDR3 coding DNA: TGCAGCGTTTATGGTTCAGAGGGTCAGCCCCAGCATTTT. This sequence encodes CSVYGSEGQPQHF. V is TRBV29-1 and J is TRBJ1-5; D gene unclear. The CDR3 is 13 amino acids. V lost 5 bases and J 6 bases, leaving 14 bases between the germline ends. CDR1 is SQVTM, CDR2 ANQGSEA, per germline.

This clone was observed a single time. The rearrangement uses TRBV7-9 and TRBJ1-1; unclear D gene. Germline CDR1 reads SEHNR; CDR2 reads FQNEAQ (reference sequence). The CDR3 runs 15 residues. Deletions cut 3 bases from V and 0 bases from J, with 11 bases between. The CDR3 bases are TGTGCCAGCAGCTTCGTAAGAGGGATGAACACTGAAGCTTTCTTT. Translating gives CASSFVRGMNTEAFF.

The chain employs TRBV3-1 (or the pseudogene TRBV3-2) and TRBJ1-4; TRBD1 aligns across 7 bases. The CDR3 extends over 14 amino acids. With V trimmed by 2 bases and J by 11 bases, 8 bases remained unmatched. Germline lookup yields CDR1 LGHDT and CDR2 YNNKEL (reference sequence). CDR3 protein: CASSQPDRPRKLFF. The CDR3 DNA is TGTGCCAGCAGCCAACCGGACAGGCCGAGGAAACTGTTTTTT.

CDR3 sequence: CASSLRGGASGELFF. CDR3 nucleotides: TGTGCCAGCAGCCTCCGTGGGGGGGCCTCGGGGGAGCTGTTTTTT. V and J are TRBV11-3 and TRBJ2-2; perhaps TRBD2 as D (7 bases). The V end was cut by 5 bases, the J end by 8 bases, with 18 bases between. Germline V gene sequence: CDR1 SGHNT, CDR2 YENEEA. The CDR3 has 15 amino acids.

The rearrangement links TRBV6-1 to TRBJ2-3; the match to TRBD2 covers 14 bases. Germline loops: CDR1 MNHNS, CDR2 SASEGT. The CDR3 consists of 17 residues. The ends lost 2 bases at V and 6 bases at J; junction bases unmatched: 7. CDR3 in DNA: TGTGCCAGCAGTGAACCGACTAGCGGGGGGGCCGCCGATACGCAGTATTTT. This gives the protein CASSEPTSGGAADTQYF.

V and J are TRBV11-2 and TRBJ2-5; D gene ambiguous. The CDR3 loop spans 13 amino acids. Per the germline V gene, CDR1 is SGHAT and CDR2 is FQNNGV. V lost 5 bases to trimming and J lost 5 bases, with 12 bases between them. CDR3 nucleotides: TGTGCCAGCAGCACACCTCAAACGGAGACCCAGTACTTC. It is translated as CASSTPQTETQYF.

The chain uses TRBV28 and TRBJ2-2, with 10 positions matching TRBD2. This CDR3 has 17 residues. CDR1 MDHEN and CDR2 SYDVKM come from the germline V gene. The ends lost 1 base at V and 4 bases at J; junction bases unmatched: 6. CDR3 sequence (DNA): TGTGCCAGCAGTTTATTCCTAGCGGGAGAAGGCACCGGGGAGCTGTTTTTT. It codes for CASSLFLAGEGTGELFF.

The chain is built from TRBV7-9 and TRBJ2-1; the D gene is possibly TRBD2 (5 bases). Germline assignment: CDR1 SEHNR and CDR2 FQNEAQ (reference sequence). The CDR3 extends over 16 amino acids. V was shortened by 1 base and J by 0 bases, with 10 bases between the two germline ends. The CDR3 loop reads CASSLGPGSSYNEQFF. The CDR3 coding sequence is TGTGCCAGCAGCTTAGGGCCGGGGAGCTCCTACAATGAGCAGTTCTTC.

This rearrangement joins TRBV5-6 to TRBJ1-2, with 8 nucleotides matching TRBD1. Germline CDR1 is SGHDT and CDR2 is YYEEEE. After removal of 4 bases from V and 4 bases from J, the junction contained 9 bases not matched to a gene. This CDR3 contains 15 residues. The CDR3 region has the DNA TGTGCCAGCAGCGTTAACGCAGGGGGCACCTATGGCTACACCTTC. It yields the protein CASSVNAGGTYGYTF. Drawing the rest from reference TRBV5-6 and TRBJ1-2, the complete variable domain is DAGVTQSPTHLIKTRGQQVTLRCSPKSGHDTVSWYQQALGQGPQFIFQYYEEEERQRGNFPDRFSGHQFPNYSSELNVNALLLGDSALYLCASSVNAGGTYGYTFGSGTRLTVV.

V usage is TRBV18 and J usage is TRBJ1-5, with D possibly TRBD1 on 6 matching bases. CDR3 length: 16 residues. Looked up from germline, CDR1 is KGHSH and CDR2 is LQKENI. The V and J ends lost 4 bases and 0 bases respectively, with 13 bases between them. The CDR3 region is CASSHIRQDSNQPQHF. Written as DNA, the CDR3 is TGTGCCAGCTCACACATTAGACAGGATAGCAATCAGCCCCAGCATTTT. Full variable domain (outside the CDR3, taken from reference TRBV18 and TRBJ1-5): NAGVMQNPRHLVRRRGQEARLRCSPMKGHSHVYWYRQLPEEGLKFMVYLQKENIIDESGMPKERFSAEFPKEGPSILRIQQVVRGDSAAYFCASSHIRQDSNQPQHFGDGTRLSIL.

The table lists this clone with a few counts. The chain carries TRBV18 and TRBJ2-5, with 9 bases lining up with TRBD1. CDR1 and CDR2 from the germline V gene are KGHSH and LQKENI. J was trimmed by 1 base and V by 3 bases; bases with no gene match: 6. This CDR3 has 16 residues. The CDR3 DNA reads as TGTGCCAGCTCACCCAAGACAGGGGGGACCCAAGAGACCCAGTACTTC. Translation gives CASSPKTGGTQETQYF.